This TCR beta chain comes out of a study of T cell repertoires in cytomegalovirus infection. Study-wide background: An indication of both CMV infection and matching HLA type came from public TCR beta signatures.

Study-wide findings and caveats: Clonotype analysis showed dominance of the ex vivo response by HLA-C-restricted CMV-specific TCR beta clonotypes.

This clonotype was found a few times. What it binds is not known. TCRdb reprocessed the reads with MiXCR, giving one entry per CDR3 protein. The top ten clones hold about 2.8% of a sample with approximately 750,000 distinct CDR3 sequences, under 40% of them seen once. The CDR3 totals 14 residues. Germline V gene sequence: CDR1 MNHNY, CDR2 SVGAGI (reference sequence). V gave up 0 bases and J gave up 8 bases, with 11 bases separating them. V usage is TRBV6-6 and J usage is TRBJ1-3; D unresolved. The sample was PBMCs. This clonotype was sampled from a human donor in good health (CMV status not recorded). Some clones in this sample may be carry-over from other donors' samples. CDR3 DNA: TGTGCCAGCAGTTACTCGATGCATGGGGACACCATATATTTT. Protein sequence: CASSYSMHGDTIYF.